Shown below are 10 T cell receptor beta chains from a single sample sequenced in a study of blood T cell repertoires in COVID-19. Produced via immunoSEQ multiplex PCR; TCRdb's table is partial and in-frame only. Of tens of thousands of clones in the sample, more than 85% were seen once. The specimen was peripheral blood. These receptors were collected from a woman between 70 and 85 years old with COVID-19, enrolled during active disease.

The chain links TRBV19 to TRBJ1-2; perhaps TRBD1 as D (6 bases). V was trimmed by 3 bases and J by 3 bases, leaving 14 bases between them. There are 15 residues in the CDR3. Germline loops: CDR1 LNHDA, CDR2 SQIVND (reference sequence). CDR3 nucleotide sequence: TGTGCCAGTAGTATGGAGGACCAGGGGCACTATGGCTACACCTTC. It translates to CASSMEDQGHYGYTF.

The J gene is TRBJ2-2, the V gene TRBV6-1; no definite D call. Germline loops: CDR1 MNHNS, CDR2 SASEGT. Trimming took off 1 base at V and 4 bases at J, with 4 bases between the two ends. The CDR3 runs to 13 residues. Here the CDR3 reads CASSEVGTGELFF. The CDR3 DNA reads TGTGCCAGCAGTGAAGTCGGCACCGGGGAGCTGTTTTTT.

V usage is TRBV4-2 and J usage is TRBJ2-1; 7 nucleotides match TRBD2. Germline CDR1 is LGHNA and CDR2 is YNFKEQ. V was clipped by 1 base and J by 3 bases; unmatched bases: 3. This CDR3 contains 15 residues. Here the CDR3 reads CASSQVSSGYNEQFF. The CDR3 bases are TGTGCCAGCAGCCAAGTCTCTAGCGGCTACAATGAGCAGTTCTTC.

This clone was recorded only once. The V and J genes are TRBV9 and TRBJ1-2; a possible D gene is TRBD1 (5 bases). The CDR3 consists of 16 residues. Trimming pared 2 bases from V and 8 bases from J, leaving 22 bases between. Germline V gene lookup returns CDR1 SGDLS and CDR2 YYNGEE. This chain's CDR3 is CASSVQAGSSIRGYTF. The CDR3 DNA reads as TGTGCCAGCAGCGTGCAGGCAGGGTCGTCTATCCGCGGCTACACCTTC.

This chain joins TRBV5-1 and TRBJ2-7; the D gene is possibly TRBD1 (5 bases). Germline V gives CDR1 SGHRS, CDR2 YFSETQ. The CDR3 totals 14 residues. V was cut by 0 bases and J by 2 bases, with 9 bases left in between. The CDR3 loop is CASSLDQGAYEQYF. As DNA, the CDR3 is TGCGCCAGCAGCTTGGACCAGGGCGCCTACGAGCAGTACTTC.

Here the CDR3 reads CATTKGTSGPGELFF. CDR3 sequence (DNA): TGTGCCACCACGAAAGGGACTAGCGGCCCCGGGGAGCTGTTTTTT. This sequence joins TRBV19 and TRBJ2-2, with 11 bases identical to TRBD2. CDR1 and CDR2 from the germline V gene are LNHDA and SQIVND (reference sequence). Trimming took 10 bases from V and 6 from J; bases not matched to a gene: 10. The CDR3 spans 15 residues. Drawing the rest from reference TRBV19 and TRBJ2-2, the complete variable domain is DGGITQSPKYLFRKEGQNVTLSCEQNLNHDAMYWYRQDPGQGLRLIYYSQIVNDFQKGDIAEGYSVSREKKESFPLTVTSAQKNPTAFYLCATTKGTSGPGELFFGEGSRLTVL.

As regards this clone: Relative to the germline gene, one junction end is altered; a read error may explain this. The chain carries TRBV6-5 and TRBJ2-1; a possible D gene is TRBD1 (5 bases). This CDR3 is 12 amino acids long. The V gene's germline CDR1 is MNHEY and CDR2 SVGAGI. The CDR3 loop is CASSNSQEKQFF. In DNA form, the CDR3 reads TGTGCCAGCAGTAACTCACAGGAAAAGCAGTTCTTC.

V usage is TRBV27 and J usage is TRBJ1-4; D is unresolved. Germline CDR1 MNHEY, CDR2 SMNVEV (reference sequence). The length of the CDR3 is 15 residues. Trimming pared 6 bases from V and 0 bases from J, leaving 11 bases between. Here the CDR3 DNA reads TGTGCCAGCAGCCGCAACTATGCAACTAATGAAAAACTGTTTTTT. This gives the protein CASSRNYATNEKLFF.

The chain carries TRBV14 and TRBJ2-1, with 14 bases lining up with TRBD2. The CDR3 is 18 residues long. With 0 bases clipped from V and 3 bases from J, the junction kept 4 bases outside the gene matches. Germline values: CDR1 SGHDN, CDR2 FVKESK. The CDR3 loop is CASSQDRGTSGSYNEQFF. CDR3 DNA: TGTGCCAGCAGCCAAGACCGCGGGACTAGCGGGAGCTACAATGAGCAGTTCTTC. Full variable domain (outside the CDR3, taken from reference TRBV14 and TRBJ2-1): EAGVTQFPSHSVIEKGQTVTLRCDPISGHDNLYWYRRVMGKEIKFLLHFVKESKQDESGMPNNRFLAERTGGTYSTLKVQPAELEDSGVYFCASSQDRGTSGSYNEQFFGPGTRLTVL.

The DNA for the CDR3 is TGTGCCAGCAGCGACAGGGCGATTGCCCCTGGGGCCAACGTCCTGACTTTC. Translated: CASSDRAIAPGANVLTF. The J gene is TRBJ2-6, the V gene TRBV28, with 7 bases identical to TRBD1. Trimming at V came to 6 bases and at J to 2 bases, leaving 10 bases not matched to a gene. CDR1 is MDHEN and CDR2 is SYDVKM in the germline V gene. The CDR3 is 17 amino acids. The variable domain in full, with the rest retrieved from reference TRBV28 and TRBJ2-6, is DVKVTQSSRYLVKRTGEKVFLECVQDMDHENMFWYRQDPGLGLRLIYFSYDVKMKEKGDIPEGYSVSREKKERFSLILESASTNQTSMYLCASSDRAIAPGANVLTFGAGSRLTVL.